Below are 8 T cell receptor beta chains sequenced from a single sample in a study of T cell clonality in common variable immunodeficiency. Profiling relied on immunoSEQ multiplex PCR, and the TCRdb table lists in-frame clones only, not all of them. Observed are approximately 75,000 clones, no singletons, with the top ten taking 0.75% to 1%. The source material was peripheral blood mononuclear cells. Receptor source: a person aged 18 to 70 in good health.

This clone was found many times. The observed sequence ends 3 residues before the CDR3 terminus, with the missing tail filled in from the germline J gene. The chain carries TRBV28 and TRBJ1-1, with 8 bases lining up with TRBD1. CDR3 length: 17 amino acids. Germline CDR1 and CDR2: MDHEN and SYDVKM. The ends lost 9 bases at V and 3 bases at J; junction bases unmatched: 18. CDR3 amino acids: CASSPPPRGQVYTEAFF. The part of the CDR3 DNA that was read is TGTGCCAGTTCCCCCCCTCCGAGGGGACAGGTATACACTGAA.

This clone was seen many times. Read data end 3 residues before the CDR3 end; the end is taken from the germline J gene. The chain joins TRBV6-2 or TRBV6-3 to TRBJ1-5; 7 bases agree with TRBD1. The CDR3 is made up of 17 amino acids. CDR1 MNHEY and CDR2 SVGEGT come from the germline V gene. With V trimmed by 3 bases and J by 3 bases, 11 bases remained unmatched. The CDR3 reads CASSYPTDRAVNQPQHF. The covered CDR3 bases are TGTGCCAGCAGTTATCCGACCGACAGGGCCGTCAATCAGCCC.

Many counts were recorded for this clone. The missing CDR3 end, 3 residues past where the read stops, is filled in from the germline J gene. The chain has TRBV30 and TRBJ2-7; perhaps TRBD1 as D (5 bases). V was pared by 4 bases and J by 3 bases, with 10 bases between. Germline V lookup: CDR1 GTSNPN, CDR2 SVGIG (reference sequence). The CDR3 consists of 12 residues. This chain's CDR3 is CAWNQGNYEQYF. The DNA read from the CDR3 is TGTGCCTGGAACCAGGGCAACTACGAG.

At least ten counts were recorded for this clone. The read finishes 3 residues shy of the CDR3 end, and the germline J gene is used to complete it. The V gene is TRBV18, the J gene TRBJ1-5, with D perhaps matching TRBD1 (5 bases). The germline V gene has CDR1 KGHSH and CDR2 LQKENI. Trimming removed 3 bases from V and 4 bases from J, with 19 bases in between. This CDR3 contains 17 residues. CDR3 sequence reads: CASSPTDQTATNQPQHF. The CDR3 bases that were read are TGTGCCAGCTCACCCACAGACCAGACAGCTACTAATCAGCCC.

This clone occurred many times. The CDR3 loop reads CSVRSGGKNEQFF. The CDR3 DNA, read in part, is TGCAGCGTTAGATCCGGGGGTAAGAATGAG. The chain carries TRBV29-1 and TRBJ2-1; a weak D match, TRBD2 (6 bases). Read coverage stops 3 residues before the CDR3 terminus; the germline J gene supplies the remainder. The CDR3 consists of 13 residues. In germline, CDR1 is SQVTM, CDR2 ANQGSEA. The ends were cut back, 5 bases at V and 7 bases at J, with 15 bases in the middle.

This clone was seen ten or more times. The read comes to an end 3 residues before the CDR3 does, leaving the germline J gene to fill in the end. V gene TRBV6-2 or TRBV6-3 combines with J gene TRBJ2-7; TRBD1 agrees at 8 bases. Germline CDR1 reads MNHEY; CDR2 reads SVGEGT. CDR3 length equals 17 residues. With V trimmed by 2 bases and J by 5 bases, 14 bases remained unmatched. The CDR3 region is CASSYPTGGAGMDEQYF. CDR3 bases read: TGTGCCAGCAGTTACCCTACAGGGGGAGCCGGGATGGACGAG.

This clone was counted many times. Coverage ceases 3 residues before the CDR3 finishes, and the germline J gene fills in the end. The J gene is TRBJ2-4, the V gene TRBV5-1; 8 bases are a match to TRBD1. Losses at the gene ends were 4 bases for V and 0 bases for J; bases not matched to a gene: 6. The CDR3 spans 16 residues. The germline CDR1 and CDR2 sequences are SGHRS and YFSETQ. The CDR3: CASSLDRGIAKNIQYF. Partial CDR3 DNA: TGCGCCAGCAGCCTTGACAGGGGTATAGCCAAAAACATT.

At least ten counts were recorded for this clone. The read terminates 3 residues ahead of where the CDR3 ends, so the germline J gene completes it. The chain employs TRBV18 and TRBJ2-6, with TRBD1 matching over 10 bases. CDR3 size: 19 residues. V was clipped by 4 bases and J by 0 bases; unmatched bases: 9. CDR1 and CDR2 from the germline V gene are KGHSH and LQKENI. The CDR3 loop is CASSQVWTGGPSGANVLTF. Partial CDR3 DNA: TGTGCCAGCTCACAAGTGTGGACAGGGGGTCCCTCTGGGGCCAACGTC.